The 21 T cell receptor beta chains below were found in one sample sequenced in a study (dated by TCRdb to about 2016). Libraries were constructed by RT-PCR. Sequencing used an Illumina MiSeq. TCRdb reprocessed the public reads (quality trimming at Q25 with fastp, clone calling with MiXCR) and kept in-frame beta chains. Each entry merges the rows of one CDR3 protein and shows their most common DNA and genes. This sample has hundreds of thousands of distinct CDR3 sequences in its table, and more than 13% of those were observed once. Jointly, the top ten make up around 3.3% of the sample. The sequenced sample was memory CD4+ T cells from blood. The receptor set was obtained from a female donor in good health, serving as a healthy control.

The gene calls are TRBV6-5 and TRBJ1-4, with D possibly matching TRBD1 (5 bases). Germline loops: CDR1 MNHEY, CDR2 SVGAGI. V was trimmed by 6 bases and J by 10 bases, leaving 15 bases between them. The CDR3 is 13 amino acids. In nucleotides, the CDR3 is TGTGCCAGCAGCGAAGATCGAAGGGGAAAACTGTTTTTT. The encoded protein is CASSEDRRGKLFF.

The chain is built from TRBV6-4 and TRBJ2-3; no reliable D call. V was pared by 2 bases and J by 4 bases, with 10 bases between. Germline V gene lookup returns CDR1 MRHNA and CDR2 SNTAGT. This CDR3 comprises 14 residues. The CDR3 coding sequence is TGTGCCAGCAGTGACAGCTTCGGCGCAGATACGCAGTATTTT. It specifies CASSDSFGADTQYF.

This chain links TRBV6-2 or TRBV6-3 with TRBJ2-3, with 12 bases lining up with TRBD1. The V segment lost 0 bases and the J segment 5 bases; nucleotides outside the gene matches: 3. The CDR3 spans 16 residues. Germline CDR1 MNHEY, CDR2 SVGEGT. CDR3 in DNA: TGTGCCAGCAGTTACTCAGGGACAGGGGGCGAAGATACGCAGTATTTT. Translation: CASSYSGTGGEDTQYF.

The CDR3 loop reads CSAPGVFGDTQYF. The CDR3 DNA reads TGCAGTGCTCCAGGGGTCTTCGGTGATACGCAGTATTTT. V gene TRBV20-1 combines with J gene TRBJ2-3; tentative D call: TRBD1 (6 bases). Looked up from germline, CDR1 is DFQATT and CDR2 is SNEGSKA (reference sequence). The V gene lost 5 bases and the J gene lost 6 bases, with 15 bases spanning the gap. CDR3 length: 13 amino acids.

V is TRBV5-1 and J is TRBJ2-3; the D gene is possibly TRBD2 (5 bases). Germline lookup yields CDR1 SGHRS and CDR2 YFSETQ. The ends were cut back, 6 bases at V and 3 bases at J, with 11 bases in the middle. CDR3 size: 13 residues. The CDR3 region has the DNA TGCGCCAGCATGCGCTCGGGGACAGATACGCAGTATTTT. Translation: CASMRSGTDTQYF.

This clonotype was seen just once. The chain joins TRBV28 to TRBJ2-7; TRBD1 aligns across 9 bases. J lost 5 bases, V lost 2 bases, and 7 bases had no gene match. Per germline, CDR1 MDHEN and CDR2 SYDVKM. The CDR3 loop spans 15 amino acids. The CDR3 is CASSLKGQGIDEQYF. CDR3 DNA: TGTGCCAGCAGTTTAAAGGGACAGGGCATTGACGAGCAGTACTTC.

This chain uses TRBV29-1 with TRBJ2-1; 8 bases align to TRBD2. The V segment lost 5 bases and the J segment 3 bases; nucleotides outside the gene matches: 6. Germline V gene lookup returns CDR1 SQVTM and CDR2 ANQGSEA. CDR3 length equals 14 residues. This CDR3 is CSVRDGRDYNEQFF. Written as DNA, the CDR3 is TGCAGCGTTCGGGACGGGAGGGACTACAATGAGCAGTTCTTC.

The chain carries TRBV20-1 and TRBJ1-1; 8 bases align to TRBD1. The germline V gene has CDR1 DFQATT and CDR2 SNEGSKA (reference sequence). The CDR3 extends over 13 amino acids. The J segment lost 8 bases and the V segment lost 5 bases, leaving 10 bases of the junction unmatched. The CDR3, as DNA: TGCAGTGCTCTTCAGGGGGCTGGGAGAGAAGCTTTCTTT. This translates into CSALQGAGREAFF.

This clonotype was picked up a small number of times. The chain joins TRBV15 to TRBJ1-1; D remains ambiguous. The CDR3 is 12 residues long. Trimming pared 3 bases from V and 6 bases from J, leaving 8 bases between. Germline assignment: CDR1 LNHNV and CDR2 YYDKDF (reference sequence). The CDR3 DNA reads TGTGCCACCAGCAGGTTCGTCGCTGAAGCTTTCTTT. Translated, it gives CATSRFVAEAFF. Full variable domain (outside the CDR3, taken from reference TRBV15 and TRBJ1-1): DAMVIQNPRYQVTQFGKPVTLSCSQTLNHNVMYWYQQKSSQAPKLLFHYYDKDFNNEADTPDNFQSRRPNTSFCFLDIRSPGLGDTAMYLCATSRFVAEAFFGQGTRLTVV.

The rearrangement uses TRBV6-1 and TRBJ2-7; D gene uncertain. This CDR3 is 13 amino acids long. Per germline, CDR1 MNHNS and CDR2 SASEGT. The V and J ends lost 4 bases and 2 bases respectively, with 9 bases between them. The CDR3 loop is CASSVDETYEQYF. As DNA, the CDR3 is TGTGCCAGCAGTGTAGACGAAACCTACGAGCAGTACTTC.

This clonotype appeared a few times. The rearrangement joins TRBV7-2 to TRBJ2-1; no clear D gene. This CDR3 has 13 residues. CDR1 and CDR2 (germline): SGHTA, FQGNSA. Deletions cut 5 bases from V and 7 bases from J, with 12 bases between. Here the CDR3 DNA reads TGTGCCAGCAGCGTCACCGGCGGAAATGAGCAGTTCTTC. Translation: CASSVTGGNEQFF.

The CDR3: CASSYRDYRTAKNIQYF. Written as DNA, the CDR3 is TGTGCCAGCAGTTACCGGGACTATAGGACGGCCAAAAACATTCAGTACTTC. The genes are TRBV6-2 or TRBV6-3 and TRBJ2-4; 7 nucleotides agree with TRBD2. Losses at the gene ends were 2 bases for V and 1 base for J; bases not matched to a gene: 8. The CDR3 length is 17 residues. CDR1 is MNHEY, CDR2 SVGEGT, per germline.

The chain employs TRBV11-3 and TRBJ2-2, with D uncertain. This CDR3 region has 14 residues. Germline assignment: CDR1 SGHNT and CDR2 YENEEA. Between the trimmed V and J ends, which lost 4 bases and 5 bases, there was a span of 11 bases. The CDR3 DNA is TGTGCCAGCAGCTACAGCGACGGAACCGGGGAGCTGTTTTTT. This translates into CASSYSDGTGELFF.

At least ten counts were recorded for this clonotype. The V gene is TRBV9, the J gene TRBJ1-5; D may be TRBD1 (5 bases). This CDR3 is built from 11 residues. Between the trimmed V and J ends, which lost 7 bases and 6 bases, there was a span of 8 bases. CDR1 is SGDLS, CDR2 YYNGEE, per germline. The CDR3 loop is CASGGVQPQHF. The CDR3, as DNA: TGTGCCAGCGGGGGGGTTCAGCCCCAGCATTTT.

This clonotype was counted many times. The CDR3 is CATSDLKNPEGTQYF. The CDR3 DNA follows: TGTGCCACCAGTGATTTGAAGAACCCAGAGGGGACCCAGTACTTC. The J gene is TRBJ2-5, the V gene TRBV24-1; D possibly corresponds to TRBD2 (5 bases). Germline assignment: CDR1 KGHDR and CDR2 SFDVKD. Trimming took 0 bases from V and 7 from J, leaving 14 bases between them. This CDR3 has 15 amino acids.

The sample holds a few counts of this clonotype. This chain joins TRBV3-1 and TRBJ2-5; possibly TRBD1 or TRBD2 for D (5 bases each). This CDR3 spans 14 amino acids. The V end lost 3 bases, the J end lost 7 bases, and 15 bases lay between the germline ends. Germline lookup yields CDR1 LGHDT and CDR2 YNNKEL (reference sequence). The CDR3 bases are TGTGCCAGCAGCCAGGGACGCACAACGGCGACCCAGTACTTC. Translation: CASSQGRTTATQYF.

The rearrangement links TRBV20-1 to TRBJ2-1; D is unclear. Germline V CDR1 and CDR2: DFQATT, SNEGSKA (reference sequence). The CDR3 spans 12 residues. V was shortened by 7 bases and J by 7 bases, with 14 bases between the two germline ends. This CDR3 is CSVPDLLNEQFF. The CDR3, as DNA: TGCAGTGTTCCGGACCTCCTGAATGAGCAGTTCTTC.

The V call is TRBV10-3, the J call TRBJ1-3, with D possibly TRBD1 on 6 matching bases. This CDR3 spans 15 amino acids. Germline assignment: CDR1 ENHRY and CDR2 SYGVKD. Deletions cut 6 bases from V and 0 bases from J, with 12 bases between. The CDR3 here is CAISRTARSGNTIYF. The CDR3 bases are TGTGCCATCAGCAGGACAGCCCGCTCTGGAAACACCATATATTTT.

This clonotype was detected only a few times. The V gene is TRBV20-1, the J gene TRBJ2-1; D possibly corresponds to TRBD2 (6 bases). The V end lost 4 bases, the J end lost 10 bases, and 20 bases lay between the germline ends. The CDR3 spans 14 residues. Germline V lookup: CDR1 DFQATT, CDR2 SNEGSKA (reference sequence). CDR3 sequence (DNA): TGCAGTGCTAAAGGCGGGGCGAACGATAAAGAGCAGTTCTTC. It yields the protein CSAKGGANDKEQFF.

The table lists this clonotype with a few counts. The V call is TRBV6-5, the J call TRBJ1-2, with 9 bases identical to TRBD1. V lost 0 bases and J lost 0; bases outside the gene matches: 11. CDR3 length equals 19 residues. Germline CDR1 and CDR2: MNHEY and SVGAGI. The CDR3 here is CASSYSLGTGLPSNYGYTF. CDR3 DNA sequence: TGTGCCAGCAGTTACTCGCTTGGGACAGGGTTACCATCTAACTATGGCTACACCTTC.

This clonotype was observed many times. The chain links TRBV12-3 or TRBV12-4 to TRBJ2-1; 9 positions agree with TRBD1. CDR3 length: 14 amino acids. After removal of 7 bases from V and 9 bases from J, the junction contained 10 bases not matched to a gene. The CDR3 sequence: CASTMGQGGGEQFF. Written as DNA, the CDR3 is TGTGCCAGCACCATGGGACAGGGCGGAGGTGAGCAGTTCTTC.